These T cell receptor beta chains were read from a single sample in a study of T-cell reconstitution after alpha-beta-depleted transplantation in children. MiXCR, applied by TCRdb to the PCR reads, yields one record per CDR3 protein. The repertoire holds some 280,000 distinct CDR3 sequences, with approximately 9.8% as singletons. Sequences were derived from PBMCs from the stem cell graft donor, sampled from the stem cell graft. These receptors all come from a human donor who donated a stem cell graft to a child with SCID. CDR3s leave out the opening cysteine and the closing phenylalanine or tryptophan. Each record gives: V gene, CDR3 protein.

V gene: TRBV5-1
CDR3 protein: ASSPTLGNTGELF

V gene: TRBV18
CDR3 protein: ASSPKGDRAVPDTQY

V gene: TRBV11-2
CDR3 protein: ASSFFGSQETQY

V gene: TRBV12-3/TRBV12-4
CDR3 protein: ASSFSWGTTEAF

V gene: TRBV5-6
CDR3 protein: ASSLVAGGLSYEQY

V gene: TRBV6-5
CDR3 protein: ASSYRPEGNQPQH

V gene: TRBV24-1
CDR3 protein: ATSDSLTGSTGELF

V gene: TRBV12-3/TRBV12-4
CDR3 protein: ASRSGYSGIEQY

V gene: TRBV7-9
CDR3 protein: ASSFLAGDIYNEQF

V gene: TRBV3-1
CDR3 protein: ASSQPTGGAEAF

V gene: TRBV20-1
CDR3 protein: SAHGQGADNSPLH

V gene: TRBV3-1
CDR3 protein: ASSQEAGRVTGELF

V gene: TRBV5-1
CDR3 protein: ASSPAGSADTQY

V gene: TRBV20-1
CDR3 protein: SAVVTDTQY

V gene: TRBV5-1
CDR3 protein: ASSLVGSDYEQY

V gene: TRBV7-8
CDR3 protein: ASSSPDTQETQY

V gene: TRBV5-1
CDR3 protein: ASSLFGGEHQPQH

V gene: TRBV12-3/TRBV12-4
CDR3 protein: ASSHMTSQQETQY

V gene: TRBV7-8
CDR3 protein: ASSLAYRTGPHEQY

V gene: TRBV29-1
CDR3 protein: SVGLSDTQY

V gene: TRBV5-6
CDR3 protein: ASSLGASGGNQPQH

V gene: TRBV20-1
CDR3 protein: SANQGVGSGANVLT

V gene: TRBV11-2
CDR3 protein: ASSSEAGGPTDTQY

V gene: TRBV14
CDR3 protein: ASSQDLAGYTQY

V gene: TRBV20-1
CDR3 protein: SARRRTGVLNEQF

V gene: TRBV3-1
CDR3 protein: ASDPGTEETQY

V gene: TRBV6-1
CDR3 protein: ASRTGGTNSPLH

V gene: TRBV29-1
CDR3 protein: SVEYIGAGGGQH

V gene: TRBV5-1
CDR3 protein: ASSLRGNTIY

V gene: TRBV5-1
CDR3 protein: ASSLVVSSYEQY

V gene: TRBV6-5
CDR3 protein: ASSLTRPSTDTQY

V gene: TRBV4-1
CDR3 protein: ASSLRQGEYEQY

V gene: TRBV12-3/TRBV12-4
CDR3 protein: ASSLRPTSPLH

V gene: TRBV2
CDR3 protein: ASSETLPMLNTEAF

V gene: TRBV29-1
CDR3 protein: SVDQFNTEAF

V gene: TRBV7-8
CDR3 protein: ASSLQGAGGNTIY

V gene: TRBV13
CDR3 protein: ASNSRGVGNTEAF